This T cell receptor beta chain was sequenced for a study of cytomegalovirus exposure and HLA in healthy donors. Findings and caveats of the study: A reported reduction in N-insertions relative to the roughly 700-donor mean was seen in an Asian-associated ancestry cluster in a later analysis. The authors later linked a missense DCLRE1C variant to TCR beta V- and J-gene trimming. Reports credit the classifier with highly specific, highly sensitive diagnosis of cytomegalovirus status.

The CDR3 is made up of 16 amino acids. Looked up from germline, CDR1 is SGHRS and CDR2 is YFSETQ. V lost 0 bases, J lost 5 bases, and 12 bases lay in between. On this clone: Its antigen is still unknown.

The PCR employed 60 Vbeta primers together with 13 Jbeta primers. Some clones are missing from TCRdb's copy, which holds only in-frame ones; the method was immunoSEQ multiplex PCR. This sample's clone table lists roughly 190,000 clones. This chain links TRBV5-1 with TRBJ1-6; maybe TRBD1 (5 bases). The sequencing input was PBMCs. This sequence was found in a woman aged 18 to 35 in good health and CMV-seropositive. CDR3 sequence: CASSLAGGENNSPLHF. In DNA, the CDR3 is TGCGCCAGCAGCTTGGCTGGAGGGGAAAATAATTCACCCCTCCACTTT.